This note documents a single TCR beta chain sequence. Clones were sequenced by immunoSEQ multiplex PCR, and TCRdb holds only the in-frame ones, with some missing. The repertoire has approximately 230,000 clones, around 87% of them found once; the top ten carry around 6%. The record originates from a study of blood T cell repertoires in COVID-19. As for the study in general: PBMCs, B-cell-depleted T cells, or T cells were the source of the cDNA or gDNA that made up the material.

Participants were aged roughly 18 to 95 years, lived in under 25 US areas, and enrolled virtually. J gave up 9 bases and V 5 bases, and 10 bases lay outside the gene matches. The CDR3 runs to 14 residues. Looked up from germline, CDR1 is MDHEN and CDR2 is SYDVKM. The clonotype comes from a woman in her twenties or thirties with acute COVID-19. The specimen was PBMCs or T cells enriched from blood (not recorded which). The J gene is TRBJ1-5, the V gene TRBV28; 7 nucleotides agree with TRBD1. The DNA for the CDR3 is TGTGCCAGCAGTGGACAGGCCGTGGGTCGGCCCCAGCATTTT. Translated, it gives CASSGQAVGRPQHF. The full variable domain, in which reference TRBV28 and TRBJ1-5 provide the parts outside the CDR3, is DVKVTQSSRYLVKRTGEKVFLECVQDMDHENMFWYRQDPGLGLRLIYFSYDVKMKEKGDIPEGYSVSREKKERFSLILESASTNQTSMYLCASSGQAVGRPQHFGDGTRLSIL.